The T cell receptor beta chain described here comes from a study of shared clonotypes between healthy human individuals. Study context: Researchers drew samples from a couple of women and three men aged 18 to 49.

The material for each subset, its genomic DNA, was split evenly across several immunoSEQ plates. The assay was immunoSEQ multiplex PCR, and TCRdb's table has in-frame clones only and misses some. The repertoire holds fewer than 550,000 clones, with over 60% as singletons. Adult donors, all healthy and HIV-negative, had no recent acute infections or vaccinations. Among the donors, all were Caucasian adults who lived in Nashville, Tennessee. V was cut by 3 bases and J by 11 bases, with 8 bases left in between. Germline CDR1 GTSNPN, CDR2 SVGIG (reference sequence). CDR3 length: 11 amino acids. The rearrangement joins TRBV30 to TRBJ1-6; unclear D gene. The sequenced sample consisted of PBMCs. The receptor's source is a middle-aged woman in good health. Some clones in this sample may be carry-over from other donors' samples. The CDR3 reads CAWSPGTPLHF. Written as DNA, the CDR3 is TGTGCCTGGAGCCCGGGTACACCCCTCCACTTT.